These T cell receptor beta chains were read from a single sample in a study of Graves' ophthalmopathy and Graves' hyperthyroidism. TCRdb redid the calling of the multiplex PCR reads with MiXCR, one entry per CDR3 protein. The sample lists approximately 1.2 million distinct CDR3 sequences, about 38% occurring once. The sample taken for sequencing was peripheral blood or thyroid tissue (not recorded which). All receptors come from an adult man with Graves' hyperthyroidism. Both conserved end residues are part of each CDR3. The D gene is left open where the match is weak. Some rows have no size entry. The others give once, few or many, or a class for an expanded clone.

>TRBV25-1|TRBD2|TRBJ2-7|-
TGTGCCAGCAGTGCGGGACTAGCGGGACATCCTTGTTCCTACGAGCAGTACTTC
CASSAGLAGHPCSYEQYF
>TRBV5-1|-|TRBJ1-4|-
TGCGCCAGCAGTTCCGCGGGTCGGCCATACGCGAATGAAAAACTGTTTTTT
CASSSAGRPYANEKLFF
>TRBV24-1|-|TRBJ1-2|-
TGTGCCACCAGTGCTGGACCTATCTATGGCTACACCTTC
CATSAGPIYGYTF
>TRBV29-1|TRBD1|TRBJ2-5|-
TGCAGCCCGACCAGGGGGAGCGAGACCCAGTACTTC
CSPTRGSETQYF
>TRBV2|TRBD1|TRBJ1-6|-
TGTGCCAGCAGGGGGTCGGGGACAGGACTAAATAATTCACCCCTCCACTTT
CASRGSGTGLNNSPLHF
>TRBV11-2|-|TRBJ2-7|many
TGTGCCAGCAGCTTAGAGAGTGGGACATCCTACGAGCAGTACTTC
CASSLESGTSYEQYF
>TRBV7-8|-|TRBJ1-3|many
TGTGCCAGCTTGCTCTACGGGAGCTCTGGAAACACCATATATTTT
CASLLYGSSGNTIYF
>TRBV4-3|-|TRBJ2-7|-
TGCGCCAGCAGCCAAGATAAGAACGCTAACTACGAGCAGTACTTC
CASSQDKNANYEQYF
>TRBV10-3|TRBD1|TRBJ1-6|-
TGTGCCATCAGTGAGACAGGGGAGCCCTATAATTCACCCCTCCACTTT
CAISETGEPYNSPLHF
>TRBV19|-|TRBJ2-5|many
TGTGCTACCAAGGGAGGATCCCAAGAGACCCAGTACTTC
CATKGGSQETQYF
>TRBV4-3|-|TRBJ1-1|many
TGCGCCAGCAGCCAAGAAGTGAAGAACACTGAAGCTTTCTTT
CASSQEVKNTEAFF
>TRBV7-9|-|TRBJ1-2|-
TGTGCCAGCAGCACCCGGGACGGGGCTAACTATGGCTACACCTTC
CASSTRDGANYGYTF
>TRBV7-2|TRBD2|TRBJ2-5|-
TGTGCCAGCAGCTTAGGTGGGGAGGGGACCCAGTACTTC
CASSLGGEGTQYF
>TRBV7-8|TRBD2|TRBJ2-2|few
TGTGCCAGCAGCCAAATGGGACTAGCGACCACCGGGGAGCTGTTTTTT
CASSQMGLATTGELFF
>TRBV12-3/TRBV12-4|-|TRBJ2-5|-
TGTGCCAGCAGCCCGCAGGGTGTAGAGACCCAGTACTTC
CASSPQGVETQYF
>TRBV10-3|-|TRBJ2-5|-
TGTGCCATCAGTGGTAGCTTCCTAGAGACCCAGTACTTC
CAISGSFLETQYF
>TRBV9|TRBD2|TRBJ2-2|once
TGTGCCAGCAGCCAGGGACTAGCGGGAGATCTCGGGGAGCTGTTTTTT
CASSQGLAGDLGELFF
>TRBV5-6|-|TRBJ2-6|-
TGTGCCAGCAGCTTGCAACAGGGAGTCAACGTCCTGACTTTC
CASSLQQGVNVLTF
>TRBV7-2|-|TRBJ2-2|-
TGTGCCAGCAGCTTAGCCGGTATTTACCCCGACACCGGGGAGCCGTTTTTT
CASSLAGIYPDTGEPFF
>TRBV24-1|-|TRBJ2-6|-
TGTGCCACCAAGGGGGGCGGGGGCAACGTCCTGACTTTC
CATKGGGGNVLTF
>TRBV4-2|TRBD1|TRBJ1-4|-
TGTGCCAGCAGCCAAGATAAGGGTACAGGGGATGAAAAACTGTTTTTT
CASSQDKGTGDEKLFF
>TRBV5-1|-|TRBJ1-1|once
TGCGCCAGCAGCATAGGTTTCTTT
CASSIGFF
>TRBV7-9|-|TRBJ2-3|-
TGTGCCAGCAGCTTAGACAGGGTGGCTAGCGATGGCCCAGATACGCAGTATTTT
CASSLDRVASDGPDTQYF
>TRBV5-1|-|TRBJ1-6|-
TGCGCCAGCAAGGGAGGGGATAATTCACCCCTCCACTTT
CASKGGDNSPLHF
>TRBV20-1|-|TRBJ1-5|many
TGCAGTGCTAGAAGGGTCGGCGGCGCGGCCAATCAGCCCCAGCATTTT
CSARRVGGAANQPQHF
>TRBV7-8|-|TRBJ1-2|many
TGTGCCAGCAGCTTACCTTCAGGGGCCTATGGCTACACCTTC
CASSLPSGAYGYTF
>TRBV20-1|TRBD2|TRBJ2-5|many
TGCAGTGCGCGGACTAGCGGGGGCCCAGAGACCCAGTACTTC
CSARTSGGPETQYF
>TRBV7-2|-|TRBJ2-5|-
TGTGCCAGCAGCTTAGGACTCCGTCAAGAGACCCAGTGCTTC
CASSLGLRQETQCF
>TRBV7-8|TRBD1|TRBJ1-4|-
TGTGCCAGCAGGTCTGGGACAGGGATGGAAAAACTGTTTTTT
CASRSGTGMEKLFF
>TRBV6-6|-|TRBJ1-2|few
TGTGCCAGCAGTGAAGGACACCGACAGGCCAACTATGGCTACACCTTC
CASSEGHRQANYGYTF
>TRBV7-2|-|TRBJ2-5|-
TGTGCTAGTGCCCCGGGGCCCGGTGGAGAGACCCAGTACTTC
CASAPGPGGETQYF
>TRBV20-1|-|TRBJ1-4|many
TGCAGTGCTAGTAGGAGGCACACAACTAATGAAAAACTGTTTTTT
CSASRRHTTNEKLFF
>TRBV7-3|-|TRBJ2-6|-
TGTGCCAGCAGCTTGACCGCAGGGGACAACGTCCTGACTTTC
CASSLTAGDNVLTF
>TRBV6-5|TRBD1|TRBJ2-2|-
TGTGCCAGCAGTGGACAGGGAATAGCGCCCGGGGAGCTGTTTTTT
CASSGQGIAPGELFF
>TRBV7-2|-|TRBJ1-5|many
TGTGCCAGCAGCTCATACCCGGGCTCAAATCAGCCCCAGCATTTT
CASSSYPGSNQPQHF
>TRBV12-3/TRBV12-4|TRBD2|TRBJ2-7|-
TGTGCCAGCAGTTTCCGACTAGCGGGGGCGGACGTGCAGTACTTC
CASSFRLAGADVQYF
>TRBV19|TRBD1|TRBJ1-1|many
TGTGCCAGTACCCCCACAGGGGGCCCGAACACTGAAGCTTTCTTT
CASTPTGGPNTEAFF
>TRBV28|TRBD2|TRBJ2-5|-
TGTGCCAGCAGTTTAGTGGGGCTAGCGGATCAAGAGACCCAGTACTTC
CASSLVGLADQETQYF
>TRBV6-5|TRBD1|TRBJ2-7|few
TGTGCCAGCAGTCGCATGCCGGGACAGATGAACGAGCAGTACTTC
CASSRMPGQMNEQYF
>TRBV7-8|-|TRBJ2-7|-
TGTGCCAGCAGTCTCAGACACCTCTACGAGCAGTACTTC
CASSLRHLYEQYF
>TRBV2|TRBD1|TRBJ1-5|-
TGTGCCAGCAGTCTGGACAGGGATCTGGATCAGCCCCAGCATTTT
CASSLDRDLDQPQHF
>TRBV7-8|-|TRBJ1-2|-
TGCGCCAGCAGCCACGAGGGGGTCTACACCTTC
CASSHEGVYTF
>TRBV30|-|TRBJ2-7|-
TGTGCCTGGACCCCTGAAACTAGGCGCGAGCAGTACTTC
CAWTPETRREQYF
>TRBV7-6|-|TRBJ2-7|many
TGTGCCAGCAGCCCTTTCCTGGGAGGCGAGCAGTACTTC
CASSPFLGGEQYF
>TRBV19|-|TRBJ2-6|few
TGTGCCAGTAGTATCCAGGGTTCTGGGGCCAACGTCCTGACTTTC
CASSIQGSGANVLTF
>TRBV2|-|TRBJ2-7|once
TGTGCCAGCACCGCGGCGGACTCAGGTACCTACGAGCAGTACTTC
CASTAADSGTYEQYF
>TRBV29-1|TRBD1|TRBJ2-2|many
TGCAGCGTCCCGGACAGGGGGAATACCGGGGAGCTGTTTTTT
CSVPDRGNTGELFF
>TRBV20-1|-|TRBJ1-2|many
TGCAGTGCTAGAGATGGGCAGGGGTATGGCTACACCTTC
CSARDGQGYGYTF
>TRBV7-8|-|TRBJ2-7|many
TGTGCCAGCAGCTTAGGTGGAAAAGTCTACGAGCAGTACTTC
CASSLGGKVYEQYF
>TRBV15|-|TRBJ2-7|-
TGTGCCACCAGCAGCTTAGTCTCCGCGGGGCACTACGAGCAGTACTTC
CATSSLVSAGHYEQYF